The 20 T cell receptor beta chains below all came from one sample that was sequenced in a study of blood T cell repertoires in COVID-19. Profiled with immunoSEQ multiplex PCR; TCRdb holds only in-frame clones, not every one. The sample has nearly 110,000 clones, around four fifths seen once. Sequencing input: peripheral blood. Every receptor here comes from a man between 65 and 85 years old with acute or convalescent COVID-19.

V is TRBV11-3 and J is TRBJ2-2; the match to TRBD1 covers 8 bases. Germline values: CDR1 SGHNT, CDR2 YENEEA. The V gene end was trimmed by 2 bases and the J gene end by 1 base; junction bases not matched to a gene: 3. The CDR3 has 16 residues. The CDR3 sequence is CASSLMGTGNTGELFF. The CDR3 bases are TGTGCCAGCAGCTTAATGGGGACAGGGAACACCGGGGAGCTGTTTTTT.

This chain connects TRBV15 to TRBJ1-5; 7 positions match TRBD1. Germline CDR1 is LNHNV and CDR2 is YYDKDF (reference sequence). The CDR3 is 14 residues long. V gave up 1 base and J gave up 7 bases; unmatched junction bases: 4. The CDR3 sequence is CATSRVSGGQPQHF. The CDR3 bases are TGTGCCACCAGCAGAGTGTCAGGGGGACAGCCCCAGCATTTT.

This rearrangement joins TRBV9 to TRBJ2-2; 7 bases map to TRBD1. Germline CDR1 is SGDLS and CDR2 is YYNGEE. This CDR3 has 16 amino acids. Unmatched junction bases numbered 5, after V lost 0 bases and J lost 3 bases. The CDR3 sequence: CASSVVGTADTGELFF. In nucleotides, the CDR3 is TGTGCCAGCAGCGTAGTTGGGACAGCCGACACCGGGGAGCTGTTTTTT. The full variable domain, rest sourced from reference TRBV9 and TRBJ2-2, is DSGVTQTPKHLITATGQRVTLRCSPRSGDLSVYWYQQSLDQGLQFLIQYYNGEERAKGNILERFSAQQFPDLHSELNLSSLELGDSALYFCASSVVGTADTGELFFGEGSRLTVL.

The chain combines TRBV6-2 or TRBV6-3 with TRBJ2-1, with D perhaps matching TRBD2 (6 bases). The germline gives CDR1 MNHEY, CDR2 SVGEGT. The CDR3 is 13 residues long. Trimming removed 2 bases from V and 8 bases from J, with 10 bases in between. CDR3 region: CASSYGGRYEQFF. In DNA, the CDR3 is TGTGCCAGCAGTTACGGGGGGAGGTATGAGCAGTTCTTC.

The chain couples TRBV18 to TRBJ2-1; 7 nucleotides agree with TRBD1. Per the germline V gene, CDR1 is KGHSH and CDR2 is LQKENI. J gave up 8 bases and V 3 bases, and 4 bases lay outside the gene matches. This CDR3 has 13 residues. This chain's CDR3 is CASSPGQDHEQFF. The CDR3, as DNA: TGTGCCAGCTCACCCGGACAGGACCATGAGCAGTTCTTC.

The gene calls are TRBV29-1 and TRBJ2-7, with 8 positions matching TRBD1. CDR3 length equals 13 residues. Germline CDR1 is SQVTM and CDR2 is ANQGSEA. V shed 5 bases, J shed 2 bases, and the junction held 5 bases outside the gene matches. The CDR3 sequence is CSVHPTGAYEQYF. The CDR3 region has the DNA TGCAGCGTTCATCCGACAGGGGCCTACGAGCAGTACTTC.

V is TRBV5-6 and J is TRBJ1-1; tentative D call: TRBD1 (6 bases). The V and J ends lost 4 bases and 7 bases respectively, with 11 bases between them. CDR3 length equals 12 residues. The germline CDR1 and CDR2 sequences are SGHDT and YYEEEE. The CDR3 DNA sequence: TGTGCCAGCAGCCAAGGACAGATTGAAGCTTTCTTT. This translates into CASSQGQIEAFF.

V is TRBV5-1 and J is TRBJ2-1; 14 positions agree with TRBD2. The CDR3 loop spans 16 amino acids. With 6 bases clipped from V and 5 bases from J, the junction kept 7 bases outside the gene matches. Germline V gene lookup returns CDR1 SGHRS and CDR2 YFSETQ. This CDR3 is CASTRTSGGSHNEQFF. As DNA, the CDR3 is TGCGCCAGCACCCGGACTAGCGGGGGGTCACACAATGAGCAGTTCTTC.

The chain uses TRBV29-1 and TRBJ2-4; 9 bases line up with TRBD1. CDR1 is SQVTM and CDR2 is ANQGSEA in the germline V gene. This CDR3 region has 12 residues. V lost 6 bases to trimming and J lost 6 bases; unmatched junction nucleotides: 3. As DNA, the CDR3 is TGCAGCGTGGACAGGGGAGGAAACATTCAGTACTTC. It codes for CSVDRGGNIQYF.

V is TRBV5-5 and J is TRBJ2-7, with TRBD1 identical over 7 bases. Germline CDR1 and CDR2: SGHKS and YYEKEE (reference sequence). CDR3 length: 15 amino acids. V trimming: 5 bases; J trimming: 2 bases; junction bases outside the gene matches: 10. This CDR3 reads CASSPQGSLTYEQYF. CDR3 DNA sequence: TGTGCCAGCAGTCCACAGGGGTCCCTGACCTACGAGCAGTACTTC. The whole variable domain, filled in from reference TRBV5-5 and TRBJ2-7, reads DAGVTQSPTHLIKTRGQQVTLRCSPISGHKSVSWYQQVLGQGPQFIFQYYEKEERGRGNFPDRFSARQFPNYSSELNVNALLLGDSALYLCASSPQGSLTYEQYFGPGTRLTVT.

V usage is TRBV5-1 and J usage is TRBJ2-4; possible D gene TRBD1, 6 bases. Trimming left V 5 bases short and J 7 bases short, with 13 bases between. CDR1 is SGHRS, CDR2 YFSETQ, per germline. The CDR3 consists of 13 residues. CDR3 region: CASRPGQSNIQYF. Here the CDR3 DNA reads TGCGCCAGCAGGCCAGGACAGTCGAACATTCAGTACTTC. Full variable domain (remainder filled in from reference TRBV5-1 and TRBJ2-4): KAGVTQTPRYLIKTRGQQVTLSCSPISGHRSVSWYQQTPGQGLQFLFEYFSETQRNKGNFPGRFSGRQFSNSRSEMNVSTLELGDSALYLCASRPGQSNIQYFGAGTRLSVL.

The chain combines TRBV12-3 or TRBV12-4 with TRBJ1-1; D is perhaps TRBD1 (6 bases). V lost 6 bases and J 2 bases, leaving 10 bases between the germline ends. The CDR3 is 13 amino acids. CDR3 coding DNA: TGTGCCAGCAGAGGGGGTGGAAACACTGAAGCTTTCTTT. Protein product: CASRGGGNTEAFF.

The chain is built from TRBV7-3 and TRBJ2-3; weak D call: TRBD1 (6 bases). This CDR3 contains 15 residues. V shed 5 bases and J shed 0 bases, with 12 bases lying between them. The germline V gene has CDR1 SGHTA and CDR2 FQGTGA. The CDR3 DNA is TGTGCCAGCAGCAAACAGGGTGGCAGCACAGATACGCAGTATTTT. Translated, it gives CASSKQGGSTDTQYF.

This clone appeared once. The rearrangement uses TRBV6-1 and TRBJ2-7, with D tentatively TRBD1 (6 bases). Looked up from germline, CDR1 is MNHNS and CDR2 is SASEGT. CDR3 size: 14 residues. V lost 3 bases and J 2 bases, leaving 11 bases between the germline ends. CDR3 protein: CASSENRVPYEQYF. As DNA, the CDR3 is TGTGCCAGCAGTGAGAACAGGGTTCCCTACGAGCAGTACTTC.

This sequence joins TRBV5-5 and TRBJ1-2; D not certain. CDR1 is SGHKS, CDR2 YYEKEE, per germline (reference sequence). The CDR3 covers 14 residues. The V end was cut by 6 bases, the J end by 8 bases, with 20 bases between. The CDR3 is CASKTELEGSGYTF. The CDR3, as DNA: TGTGCCAGCAAAACGGAGTTAGAGGGTTCGGGCTACACCTTC.

Written as DNA, the CDR3 is TGTGCCAGCACTAGCCGCGTGCAAGATACGCAGTATTTT. It codes for CASTSRVQDTQYF. V gene TRBV6-6 combines with J gene TRBJ2-3; tentative D call: TRBD2 (5 bases). Deletions cut 7 bases from V and 5 bases from J, with 13 bases between. The CDR3 spans 13 residues. Germline assignment: CDR1 MNHNY and CDR2 SVGAGI (reference sequence).

This chain links TRBV20-1 with TRBJ2-5; D ambiguous. This CDR3 comprises 11 residues. V was shortened by 0 bases and J by 5 bases, with 4 bases between the two germline ends. The V gene's germline CDR1 is DFQATT and CDR2 SNEGSKA (reference sequence). The CDR3 bases are TGCAGTGCTAGAGATCGGGAGACCCAGTACTTC. Translation: CSARDRETQYF.

The V and J genes are TRBV12-3 or TRBV12-4 and TRBJ1-3; no firm D call. V lost 3 bases, J lost 0 bases, and 3 bases lay in between. The CDR3 has 13 residues. CDR3 loop: CASSLASGNTIYF. The CDR3 bases are TGTGCCAGCAGTTTGGCCTCTGGAAACACCATATATTTT.

This chain links TRBV7-9 with TRBJ2-2, with a possible D match to TRBD1 (5 bases). In germline, CDR1 is SEHNR, CDR2 FQNEAQ (reference sequence). The V end was cut by 8 bases, the J end by 5 bases, with 18 bases between. The CDR3 has 15 residues. The CDR3 loop reads CASDLLRPGTGELFF. CDR3 sequence (DNA): TGTGCCAGCGACCTCCTTCGTCCAGGGACCGGGGAGCTGTTTTTT.

DNA of the CDR3: TGTGCCAGCAGCTCTAGCTCCTACGAGCAGTACTTC. This gives the protein CASSSSSYEQYF. The chain joins TRBV5-5 to TRBJ2-7, with D unresolved. V was pared by 3 bases and J by 0 bases, with 4 bases between. Per the germline V gene, CDR1 is SGHKS and CDR2 is YYEKEE (reference sequence). There are 12 residues in the CDR3. The full variable domain, rest sourced from reference TRBV5-5 and TRBJ2-7, is DAGVTQSPTHLIKTRGQQVTLRCSPISGHKSVSWYQQVLGQGPQFIFQYYEKEERGRGNFPDRFSARQFPNYSSELNVNALLLGDSALYLCASSSSSYEQYFGPGTRLTVT.